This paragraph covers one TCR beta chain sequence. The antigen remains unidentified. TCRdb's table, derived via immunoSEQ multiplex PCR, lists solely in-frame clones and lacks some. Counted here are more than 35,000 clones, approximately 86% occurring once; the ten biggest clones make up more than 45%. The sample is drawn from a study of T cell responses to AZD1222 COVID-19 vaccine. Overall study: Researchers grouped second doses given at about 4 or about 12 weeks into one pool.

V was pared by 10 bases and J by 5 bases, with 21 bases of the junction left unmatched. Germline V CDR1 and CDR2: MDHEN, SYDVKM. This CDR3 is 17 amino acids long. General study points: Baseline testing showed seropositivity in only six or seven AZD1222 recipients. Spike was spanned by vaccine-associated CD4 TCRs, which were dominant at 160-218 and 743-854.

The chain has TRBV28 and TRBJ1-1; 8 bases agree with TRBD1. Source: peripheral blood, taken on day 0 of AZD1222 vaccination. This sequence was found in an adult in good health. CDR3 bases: TGTGCCACCTTACGATTAGCAGGGGGCAGTTTCGGGACTGAAGCTTTCTTT. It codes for CATLRLAGGSFGTEAFF.